These 5 T cell receptor beta chains originate from one sample sequenced in a study of blood T cell repertoires in COVID-19 (TCRdb year 2020). Library prep was done by the immunoSEQ multiplex PCR assay. The source is immuneACCESS, and TCRdb retained only in-frame sequences with V and J called. Part of the clones is not carried over; for the studies checked, unresolved V genes explain less than half of this, and the remainder is unexplained. This sample comprises about 150,000 clones, 85% to 90% of them detected only once. Around 15% of the sample rests with the top ten. Material for sequencing was peripheral blood. These TCRs come from a woman between 35 and 50 years old with acute or convalescent COVID-19.

This clone was detected only once. The gene calls are TRBV9 and TRBJ2-2; the D gene is possibly TRBD1 (5 bases). The CDR3 length is 15 residues. With 4 bases removed from V and 5 bases from J, the gap between germline ends came to 15 bases. Germline CDR1 is SGDLS and CDR2 is YYNGEE. The DNA of the CDR3 is TGTGCCAGCAGCTTCCTCCAGGGTCAGACCGGGGAGCTGTTTTTT. Translating it yields CASSFLQGQTGELFF. Looking up the rest from reference TRBV9 and TRBJ2-2 gives the full variable domain: DSGVTQTPKHLITATGQRVTLRCSPRSGDLSVYWYQQSLDQGLQFLIQYYNGEERAKGNILERFSAQQFPDLHSELNLSSLELGDSALYFCASSFLQGQTGELFFGEGSRLTVL.

The sample holds one count of this clone. The chain carries TRBV6-1 and TRBJ1-4; 9 bases are a match to TRBD1. V lost 4 bases to trimming and J lost 0 bases; unmatched junction nucleotides: 6. This CDR3 has 17 residues. Germline V gene sequence: CDR1 MNHNS, CDR2 SASEGT. CDR3 protein: CASSVQGARATNEKLFF. CDR3 sequence (DNA): TGTGCCAGCAGTGTACAGGGGGCCAGAGCAACTAATGAAAAACTGTTTTTT.

The genes are TRBV24-1 and TRBJ1-2, with 10 positions matching TRBD1. Germline loops: CDR1 KGHDR, CDR2 SFDVKD. The CDR3 totals 14 residues. V lost 7 bases to trimming and J lost 7 bases; unmatched junction nucleotides: 8. CDR3 sequence reads: CATRGTGVRSGYTF. The CDR3 DNA sequence: TGTGCCACCAGGGGGACAGGGGTTCGGTCTGGCTACACCTTC.

This clone was picked up a small number of times. The V and J genes are TRBV7-3 and TRBJ1-2; 7 bases are shared with TRBD1. CDR1 SGHTA and CDR2 FQGTGA come from the germline V gene. There are 14 residues in the CDR3. The V gene end was trimmed by 0 bases and the J gene end by 7 bases; junction bases not matched to a gene: 5. The CDR3 DNA reads TGTGCCAGCAGCTTAACGTCGGCAGGGGGTGGCTACACCTTC. Translating gives CASSLTSAGGGYTF. Using reference TRBV7-3 and TRBJ1-2 for the parts outside the CDR3, the full variable domain is GAGVSQTPSNKVTEKGKYVELRCDPISGHTALYWYRQSLGQGPEFLIYFQGTGAADDSGLPNDRFFAVRPEGSVSTLKIQRTERGDSAVYLCASSLTSAGGGYTFGSGTRLTVV.

The chain joins TRBV7-9 to TRBJ2-1; 13 bases fit TRBD2. Germline V gene sequence: CDR1 SEHNR, CDR2 FQNEAQ (reference sequence). The CDR3 runs 16 residues. Losses at the gene ends were 4 bases for V and 4 bases for J; bases not matched to a gene: 4. The CDR3 DNA sequence: TGTGCCAGCAGCTCAAAGGGACTAGCGGGATACAATGAGCAGTTCTTC. Translated: CASSSKGLAGYNEQFF.